This entry is about one T cell receptor (beta chain). Nominally healthy donors provided the samples, though records likely missed some immune exposures. These data are taken from a study of cytomegalovirus exposure and HLA in healthy donors. Study in general: There were 85 million or so unique TCRs (from HLA-typed donors) in an early data release.

This CDR3 has 12 amino acids. In germline, CDR1 is SEHNR, CDR2 FQNEAQ (reference sequence). The V gene lost 5 bases and the J gene lost 12 bases, with 16 bases spanning the gap. The PCR contained 60 Vbeta and 13 Jbeta primers. Per the original methods: Around 76 million unique TCR beta chains, 8.5 million to 14 million shared, were counted in a later analysis. Method: immunoSEQ multiplex PCR; TCRdb's copy keeps in-frame clones and lacks some. V, J and clone size derive from that table, while D and trimming were established from the DNA sequence. The data show around 200,000 clones, under 85% seen once.

This chain connects TRBV7-9 to TRBJ2-5, with unresolved D. The receptor's source is a woman aged 50 to 60 in good health and CMV-seropositive. The sequenced material came from PBMCs. Here the CDR3 reads CASSIVAQLKYF. DNA of the CDR3: TGTGCCAGCAGCATAGTGGCCCAATTGAAGTACTTC.